This is a list of T cell receptor beta chains from one sample in a study of CD8 T cells in Susac syndrome. TCRdb reprocessed the immunoSEQ multiplex PCR reads via MiXCR and lists one record per CDR3 protein. The sample has a few hundred thousand distinct CDR3 sequences, 85% seen once. The sequenced sample was CD8+ T cells from PBMCs. The receptors derive from a human donor with multiple sclerosis. Each CDR3 is given with its conserved first and last residue. Fields, in order: J gene, V gene, D gene, clone size, CDR3 DNA, CDR3 protein. The D gene is left open where the match is weak. Rows may omit the clone size; those that give it use once, few, many or a size class.

TRBJ1-1 | TRBV29-1 | . | . | TGCAGCGTTGATGACGGTTACACTGAAGCTTTCTTT | CSVDDGYTEAFF
TRBJ2-1 | TRBV27 | . | . | TGTGCCAGCAGTGCGGGACTTATCAATGAGCAGTTCTTC | CASSAGLINEQFF
TRBJ2-7 | TRBV23-1 | . | . | TGCGCCAGCGGCCCCGGGGACAAAAACCACGAGCAGTACTTC | CASGPGDKNHEQYF
TRBJ2-7 | TRBV7-6 | TRBD2 | few | TGTGCCAGCAGCTTTGAACTAGCGGGGCACTACGAGCAGTACTTC | CASSFELAGHYEQYF
TRBJ1-2 | TRBV28 | . | . | TGTGCCAGCAGTTTAGCCCTTAACTATGGCTACACCTTC | CASSLALNYGYTF
TRBJ2-7 | TRBV11-2 | TRBD1 | . | TGTGCCAGCAGCACCCCAGGGGGCTACGAGCAGTACTTC | CASSTPGGYEQYF
TRBJ2-3 | TRBV6-1 | . | few | TGTGCCAGCAGCCGAATTGCAGATACGCAGTATTTT | CASSRIADTQYF
TRBJ2-5 | TRBV12-3/TRBV12-4 | TRBD2 | . | TGTGCCAGCAGTCCGGGGACTAGTGTAGCACAAGAGACCCAGTACTTC | CASSPGTSVAQETQYF
TRBJ1-1 | TRBV27 | . | . | TGTGCCAGCAGTTTAAGGCTGATGAACACTGAAGCTTTCTTT | CASSLRLMNTEAFF
TRBJ2-1 | TRBV20-1 | . | . | TGCAGTGCCCTTCCAGACCACTCCTACAATGAGCAGTTCTTC | CSALPDHSYNEQFF
TRBJ1-5 | TRBV21-1 | . | . | TGTGCCAGCAGCCCCCGTGGGGCAGCCGGAAGCAATCAGCCCCAGCATTTT | CASSPRGAAGSNQPQHF
TRBJ2-2 | TRBV28 | . | . | TGTGCCACCCACGGGGGTACGAACACCGGGGAGCTGTTTTTT | CATHGGTNTGELFF
TRBJ1-1 | TRBV7-9 | TRBD1 | . | TGTGCCAGCAGCGAACTACAGGGGGAAAACACTGAAGCTTTCTTT | CASSELQGENTEAFF
TRBJ1-1 | TRBV20-1 | TRBD1 | . | TGCAGTGCTCGGACAGGGGGCACTGAAGCTTTCTTT | CSARTGGTEAFF
TRBJ1-2 | TRBV7-2 | TRBD1 | . | TGTGCCAGCAGCCCCCCCGGGACAGGGAAGTATTATGGCTACACCTTC | CASSPPGTGKYYGYTF
TRBJ2-1 | TRBV27 | . | . | TGTGCCAGCAGTTTCCCGAGCTCCTACAATGAGCAGTTCTTC | CASSFPSSYNEQFF
TRBJ2-3 | TRBV27 | TRBD1 | . | TGTGCCAGCACCAAGAAAGGGACAGGCACAGATACGCAGTATTTT | CASTKKGTGTDTQYF
TRBJ1-3 | TRBV7-9 | . | . | TGTGCCAGCAGTTCCCCGAAGACGAACTACTCTGGAAACACCATATATTTT | CASSSPKTNYSGNTIYF
TRBJ2-7 | TRBV4-1 | . | . | TGCGCCAGCAGCCAAGTCGAGGGAGTCTTTAGTTACGAGCAGTACTTC | CASSQVEGVFSYEQYF
TRBJ2-7 | TRBV27 | TRBD2 | once | TGTGCCAGCAGTTCAAACGGGAGGGAAGGCTACGAGCAGTACTTC | CASSSNGREGYEQYF
TRBJ2-7 | TRBV27 | TRBD2 | . | TGTGCCAGCAGTTTTAGCGGGAACTACGAGCAGTACTTC | CASSFSGNYEQYF
TRBJ2-1 | TRBV29-1 | TRBD2 | . | TGCAGCGTTCGGCTAGCGGCCTACAATGAGCAGTTCTTC | CSVRLAAYNEQFF
TRBJ2-7 | TRBV10-2 | . | . | TGCGCCAGCAGTGAAGTGGCCGGTAACTACGAGCAGTACTTC | CASSEVAGNYEQYF
TRBJ2-3 | TRBV5-6 | . | . | TGTGCCAGCAGCTTCTCCGTGAGGTTCCACGCAGATACGCAGTATTTT | CASSFSVRFHADTQYF
TRBJ2-5 | TRBV7-6 | TRBD2 | few | TGTGCCAGCAGCTCCCGTGATAGCGGGATGTTTGGAGAGACCCAGTACTTC | CASSSRDSGMFGETQYF
TRBJ2-1 | TRBV12-3/TRBV12-4 | . | . | TGTGCCAGTGGCCGAAGCCTCCATGAGCAGTTCTTC | CASGRSLHEQFF
TRBJ2-4 | TRBV27 | TRBD1 | . | TGTGCCAGCACTCAGGCAGGGGGCGGAGGCATTCAGTACTTC | CASTQAGGGGIQYF
TRBJ2-1 | TRBV2 | TRBD2 | . | TGTGCCAGCTCCATGCGGGAGGATTCAGACAATGAGCAGTTCTTC | CASSMREDSDNEQFF